This TCR beta chain was sequenced in a study of T cells in Graves' hyperthyroidism and ophthalmopathy. TCR beta CDR3 sequences were amplified from RNA transcripts. The HTBI primer set drove a first-round RT-PCR of the TCR CDR3. A single record per CDR3 protein comes from TCRdb applying MiXCR to the multiplex PCR reads. The table lists about 500,000 distinct CDR3 sequences, 15% to 20% of them singletons. V dropped 4 bases and J dropped 5 bases, with 14 bases sitting between them. Germline CDR1 MGHRA, CDR2 YSYEKL. The CDR3 totals 14 residues. This clonotype was counted a few times. This TCR derives from a woman aged 18 to 35 with Graves' ophthalmopathy. The V and J genes are TRBV4-1 and TRBJ1-2; no reliable D call. Material: blood. The CDR3 DNA follows: TGCGCCAGCAGCCCGGACGGAAACCCTTATGGCTACACCTTC. Amino acid sequence: CASSPDGNPYGYTF.